The 14 T cell receptor beta chains below all came from one sample that was sequenced in a study of OX40 agonist ivuxolimab in advanced cancers. Generated by immunoSEQ multiplex PCR, the TCRdb table keeps only in-frame clones and is missing some. The sample comprises about 59,000 clones, approximately 81% of which are singletons, and around 0.52% rests with the top ten. The material sequenced was CD4+ or CD8+ T cells sorted from blood, taken in a trial of the OX40 agonist ivuxolimab. These receptors originate from an adult with an advanced solid tumor such as melanoma, head and neck, liver or kidney cancer.

The V call is TRBV5-8, the J call TRBJ2-3, with D uncertain. Germline V lookup: CDR1 SGHTS, CDR2 YDEGEE. The CDR3 totals 15 residues. V lost 2 bases, J lost 0 bases, and 10 bases lay in between. CDR3 amino acids: CASSFARVSTDTQYF. The CDR3 bases are TGTGCCAGCAGCTTTGCCAGAGTCAGCACAGATACGCAGTATTTT.

This clone was observed a few times. The rearrangement uses TRBV10-3 and TRBJ1-2, with 10 bases aligning to TRBD1. Germline lookup yields CDR1 ENHRY and CDR2 SYGVKD. The CDR3 is 13 amino acids. Unmatched junction bases numbered 4, after V lost 7 bases and J lost 5 bases. CDR3 DNA: TGTGCCATCACAAGACAGGGGGCGTATGGCTACACCTTC. Its translation: CAITRQGAYGYTF.

V gene TRBV7-9 combines with J gene TRBJ2-3; D remains unclear. The CDR3 runs to 15 residues. CDR1 is SEHNR, CDR2 FQNEAQ, per germline (reference sequence). Trimming took off 5 bases at V and 1 base at J, with 13 bases between the two ends. The chain's CDR3 is CASSQTSTGTDTQYF. In DNA form, the CDR3 reads TGTGCCAGCAGCCAAACAAGCACCGGCACAGATACGCAGTATTTT.

V is TRBV11-1 and J is TRBJ2-1; D remains unclear. The V and J ends lost 4 bases and 1 base respectively, with 8 bases between them. Germline V CDR1 and CDR2: SGHAT, FQDESV (reference sequence). This CDR3 region has 14 residues. The CDR3, as DNA: TGTGCCAGCAGCTCTCGCATTTCCTACAATGAGCAGTTCTTC. As protein: CASSSRISYNEQFF.

The V and J genes are TRBV7-9 and TRBJ2-2; 10 positions agree with TRBD1. The CDR3 contains 16 residues. In germline, CDR1 is SEHNR, CDR2 FQNEAQ (reference sequence). With 5 bases clipped from V and 5 bases from J, the junction kept 8 bases outside the gene matches. CDR3 region: CASSRGQGFWTGELFF. In DNA form, the CDR3 reads TGTGCCAGCAGCCGGGGACAGGGGTTCTGGACCGGGGAGCTGTTTTTT.

This clone has just one count. The CDR3 reads CASGRDRGHPSPFYNEQFF. CDR3 nucleotide sequence: TGTGCCAGCGGCCGGGACAGGGGTCACCCGTCCCCCTTCTACAATGAGCAGTTCTTC. The chain recombines TRBV27 with TRBJ2-1; 10 bases map to TRBD1. Germline V CDR1 and CDR2: MNHEY, SMNVEV (reference sequence). This CDR3 has 19 residues. V shed 8 bases and J 3 bases; nucleotides not matched to a gene: 19.

Written as DNA, the CDR3 is TGCGCCAGCAGCGACCCGACCAGGGGGCGCCGGACTGAAGCTTTCTTT. This translates into CASSDPTRGRRTEAFF. J is TRBJ1-1 and V is TRBV5-1; 8 positions agree with TRBD1. V lost 4 bases, J lost 5 bases, and 13 bases stayed unmatched. There are 16 residues in the CDR3. Germline CDR1 and CDR2: SGHRS and YFSETQ.

This clone is a singleton in its sample. The CDR3 DNA reads TGTGCCAGCACAACAAATCCAAGCTCTGGAAACACCATATATTTT. This encodes CASTTNPSSGNTIYF. The V and J genes are TRBV28 and TRBJ1-3; no firm D call. V dropped 7 bases and J dropped 0 bases, with 13 bases sitting between them. Germline V CDR1 and CDR2: MDHEN, SYDVKM. The CDR3 length is 15 residues.

The rearrangement links TRBV7-3 to TRBJ2-1; 8 positions match TRBD2. V lost 6 bases, J lost 8 bases, and 15 bases stayed unmatched. Looked up from germline, CDR1 is SGHTA and CDR2 is FQGTGA. The CDR3 consists of 16 residues. CDR3 loop: CASRLGASGSKDEQFF. The CDR3 DNA sequence: TGTGCCAGCAGGTTAGGGGCGAGCGGGAGTAAGGATGAGCAGTTCTTC.

V gene TRBV18 combines with J gene TRBJ1-1, with D unclear. This CDR3 region has 16 residues. Germline V lookup: CDR1 KGHSH, CDR2 LQKENI. V lost 3 bases, J lost 5 bases, and 19 bases lay in between. The CDR3 here is CASSPSAPPGGTEAFF. The CDR3 DNA reads TGTGCCAGCTCACCGAGTGCGCCTCCCGGAGGGACTGAAGCTTTCTTT.

J is TRBJ1-1 and V is TRBV20-1, with no clear D. V lost 3 bases, J lost 3 bases, and 5 bases lay in between. Germline V gives CDR1 DFQATT, CDR2 SNEGSKA (reference sequence). The CDR3 runs 11 residues. CDR3 sequence reads: CSASLDTEAFF. The CDR3 DNA follows: TGCAGTGCTAGCTTAGACACTGAAGCTTTCTTT.

The chain uses TRBV7-3 and TRBJ2-1, with 7 bases fitting TRBD1. V lost 5 bases, J lost 2 bases, and 3 bases stayed unmatched. The germline V gene has CDR1 SGHTA and CDR2 FQGTGA. CDR3 length equals 14 residues. This chain's CDR3 is CASSQQGTYNEQFF. The CDR3 bases are TGTGCCAGCAGCCAACAGGGGACCTACAATGAGCAGTTCTTC. Using reference TRBV7-3 and TRBJ2-1 for the parts outside the CDR3, the full variable domain is GAGVSQTPSNKVTEKGKYVELRCDPISGHTALYWYRQSLGQGPEFLIYFQGTGAADDSGLPNDRFFAVRPEGSVSTLKIQRTERGDSAVYLCASSQQGTYNEQFFGPGTRLTVL.

J is TRBJ2-2 and V is TRBV20-1; TRBD1 might be the D (5 bases). V was clipped by 3 bases and J by 6 bases, with 5 bases between them. CDR1 DFQATT and CDR2 SNEGSKA come from the germline V gene (reference sequence). CDR3 length equals 11 residues. CDR3: CSARGPGELFF. CDR3 sequence (DNA): TGCAGTGCTAGGGGGCCCGGGGAGCTGTTTTTT.

The J gene is TRBJ2-4, the V gene TRBV5-1, with D tentatively TRBD2 (5 bases). This CDR3 has 14 residues. Germline lookup yields CDR1 SGHRS and CDR2 YFSETQ. Between the trimmed V and J ends, which lost 3 bases and 9 bases, there was a span of 16 bases. CDR3 residues: CASSSLGRARIQYF. In DNA form, the CDR3 reads TGCGCCAGCAGCTCACTTGGGAGAGCCCGCATTCAGTACTTC.